One TCR beta chain is described in this entry. The antigen is unknown. This CDR3 region has 15 residues. Looked up from germline, CDR1 is SGHRS and CDR2 is YFSETQ. The V end lost 4 bases, the J end lost 0 bases, and 14 bases lay between the germline ends. This sample was included in a study of response to subunit inactivated influenza vaccine. Study outcomes and limitations: Each seasonal influenza vaccination, the authors suggested, recruits few new T cells.

From the RT-PCR reads, TCRdb called clonotypes with MiXCR, one entry per CDR3 protein. Seen here are about 650,000 distinct CDR3 sequences, approximately 14% observed once, and the top ten hold less than 8.5%. The TCR originated in a man aged 50 to 60 who received an inactivated influenza vaccine. The source material was PBMCs from blood, sampled approximately 15 days before vaccination. The chain uses TRBV5-1 and TRBJ2-7; D unresolved. The CDR3 DNA reads as TGCGCCAGCAGCCCCATTACGCAGAGCTCCTACGAGCAGTACTTC. It specifies CASSPITQSSYEQYF. Complete variable domain (other parts from reference TRBV5-1 and TRBJ2-7): KAGVTQTPRYLIKTRGQQVTLSCSPISGHRSVSWYQQTPGQGLQFLFEYFSETQRNKGNFPGRFSGRQFSNSRSEMNVSTLELGDSALYLCASSPITQSSYEQYFGPGTRLTVT.